Listed here are 29 T cell receptor beta chains from one sample, sequenced in a study of T cells after somatic rescue of genetic block. The table came from immunoSEQ multiplex PCR; TCRdb's copy has only in-frame clones and leaves some out. The sample contains roughly 110,000 clones, approximately 90% of which appear only once. Sequencing was performed on peripheral blood mononuclear cells (PBMCs). The receptors stem from a woman under 30.

V and J are TRBV4-2 and TRBJ2-7, with D tentatively TRBD2 (5 bases). The CDR3 loop spans 14 amino acids. V lost 4 bases, J lost 6 bases, and 16 bases lay in between. Per the germline V gene, CDR1 is LGHNA and CDR2 is YNFKEQ. The CDR3 is CASSPEEDSSEQYF. The CDR3, as DNA: TGTGCCAGCAGCCCCGAGGAGGACTCCAGCGAGCAGTACTTC.

The J gene is TRBJ2-2, the V gene TRBV29-1; D perhaps matches TRBD2 (6 bases). Germline V gene sequence: CDR1 SQVTM, CDR2 ANQGSEA. The CDR3 is 13 residues long. Trimming cost V 3 bases and J 4 bases, with 9 bases left between them. CDR3 amino acids: CSVDAGFTGELFF. CDR3 DNA sequence: TGCAGCGTTGATGCGGGGTTCACCGGGGAGCTGTTTTTT.

This clone was picked up a small number of times. V usage is TRBV18 and J usage is TRBJ2-1, with D possibly TRBD2 on 5 matching bases. Germline CDR1 is KGHSH and CDR2 is LQKENI. CDR3 length: 17 amino acids. V lost 4 bases, J lost 4 bases, and 20 bases lay in between. DNA for the CDR3: TGTGCCAGCTCACGGGCATCTACAGTCGGGGTGTACAATGAGCAGTTCTTC. As protein: CASSRASTVGVYNEQFF.

The chain uses TRBV5-8 and TRBJ1-5, with D unresolved. The ends were cut back, 2 bases at V and 3 bases at J, with 3 bases in the middle. Germline CDR1 and CDR2: SGHTS and YDEGEE. This CDR3 has 12 amino acids. Here the CDR3 reads CASSFPNQPQHF. CDR3 nucleotide sequence: TGTGCCAGCAGCTTCCCCAATCAGCCCCAGCATTTT. Supplemented by reference TRBV5-8 and TRBJ1-5, the full variable domain reads EAGVTQSPTHLIKTRGQQATLRCSPISGHTSVYWYQQALGLGLQFLLWYDEGEERNRGNFPPRFSGRQFPNYSSELNVNALELEDSALYLCASSFPNQPQHFGDGTRLSIL.

The chain is built from TRBV15 and TRBJ1-4; D call uncertain. V was pared by 7 bases and J by 6 bases, with 15 bases between. Germline CDR1 is LNHNV and CDR2 is YYDKDF (reference sequence). The CDR3 consists of 14 residues. The CDR3 DNA reads as TGTGCCACCACCCCCGCAGGTTTTTATGAAAAACTGTTTTTT. It yields the protein CATTPAGFYEKLFF.

The chain recombines TRBV7-9 with TRBJ2-5; TRBD1 or TRBD2 may be the D gene (5 bases each). Germline CDR1 and CDR2: SEHNR and FQNEAQ (reference sequence). This CDR3 contains 14 residues. V dropped 3 bases and J dropped 1 base, with 9 bases sitting between them. Here the CDR3 DNA reads TGTGCCAGCAGCTTTGGGGGAGCCCAAGAGACCCAGTACTTC. It yields the protein CASSFGGAQETQYF.

The chain joins TRBV4-3 to TRBJ1-6; TRBD1 agrees at 8 bases. The CDR3 runs to 16 residues. The germline V gene encodes CDR1 LGHNA and CDR2 YSLEER. J lost 8 bases, V lost 5 bases, and 11 bases had no gene match. DNA for the CDR3: TGCGCCAGCAGCTTTCAACCCGGACAGGGAGATTCACCCCTCCACTTT. This translates into CASSFQPGQGDSPLHF.

The chain carries TRBV4-2 and TRBJ1-2; TRBD1 matches at 9 bases. The CDR3 covers 17 residues. The germline CDR1 and CDR2 sequences are LGHNA and YNFKEQ. The junction had 13 bases not matched to a gene; V was cut back by 0 bases and J by 8 bases. CDR3 region: CASSQEEEDRGLWGYTF. CDR3 bases: TGTGCCAGCAGCCAAGAGGAGGAGGACAGGGGATTGTGGGGCTACACCTTC.

The chain employs TRBV5-1 and TRBJ1-1; tentatively, D is TRBD1 (5 bases). The CDR3 covers 16 residues. In germline, CDR1 is SGHRS, CDR2 YFSETQ. Trimming pared 4 bases from V and 3 bases from J, leaving 19 bases between. The CDR3 here is CASSAGPGNGDTEAFF. The CDR3 nucleotides read TGCGCCAGCAGCGCGGGACCCGGGAATGGGGACACTGAAGCTTTCTTT.

The chain is built from TRBV6-1 and TRBJ2-3; 9 bases fit TRBD1. This CDR3 is built from 13 residues. The trim removed 9 bases at V and 7 bases at J, leaving 8 bases unmatched. Germline-derived CDR1 and CDR2 are MNHNS and SASEGT. CDR3 DNA sequence: TGTGCCAGTCGACAGGGGGGACAGCATACGCAGTATTTT. Amino acid sequence: CASRQGGQHTQYF.

This clone is medium-sized within its sample. J is TRBJ2-2 and V is TRBV6-4; D is possibly TRBD2 (6 bases). This CDR3 spans 13 amino acids. V lost 8 bases and J 5 bases, leaving 12 bases between the germline ends. CDR1 is MRHNA and CDR2 is SNTAGT in the germline V gene. The CDR3 protein is CASSEEGTGELFF. As DNA, the CDR3 is TGTGCCAGCTCCGAGGAGGGAACCGGGGAGCTGTTTTTT.

The rearrangement uses TRBV5-6 and TRBJ2-3; TRBD2 matches 9 bases. Germline V CDR1 and CDR2: SGHDT, YYEEEE. Trimming removed 4 bases from V and 1 base from J; junction bases left unmatched: 7. The CDR3 covers 16 residues. The CDR3 region has the DNA TGTGCCAGCAGCCTTTATAGCGGGGGAGGCACAGATACGCAGTATTTT. Translating gives CASSLYSGGGTDTQYF.

This sequence joins TRBV7-2 and TRBJ1-6; D may be TRBD1 (5 bases). V was pared by 1 base and J by 12 bases, with 10 bases between. The V gene's germline CDR1 is SGHTA and CDR2 FQGNSA. The CDR3 consists of 13 residues. The CDR3 DNA sequence: TGTGCCAGCAGCTTAGAGACAGCTATACCCCTCCACTTT. Translated: CASSLETAIPLHF.

The V call is TRBV19, the J call TRBJ1-2; 9 bases line up with TRBD1. The CDR3 loop spans 14 amino acids. V was clipped by 4 bases and J by 5 bases; unmatched bases: 5. Germline lookup yields CDR1 LNHDA and CDR2 SQIVND (reference sequence). The CDR3 bases are TGTGCCAGTAGTACGACAGGGGGAGGGTATGGCTACACCTTC. This gives the protein CASSTTGGGYGYTF. Combining the CDR3 with reference TRBV19 and TRBJ1-2 gives the whole variable domain DGGITQSPKYLFRKEGQNVTLSCEQNLNHDAMYWYRQDPGQGLRLIYYSQIVNDFQKGDIAEGYSVSREKKESFPLTVTSAQKNPTAFYLCASSTTGGGYGYTFGSGTRLTVV.

This clone was recorded only once. The rearrangement links TRBV6-1 to TRBJ2-5, with a possible D match to TRBD2 (5 bases). The CDR3 is 14 amino acids. Per the germline V gene, CDR1 is MNHNS and CDR2 is SASEGT. V dropped 2 bases and J dropped 1 base, with 8 bases sitting between them. The CDR3 here is CASSESAGQETQYF. CDR3 in DNA: TGTGCCAGCAGTGAAAGTGCGGGCCAAGAGACCCAGTACTTC.

This clone was seen just once. The chain recombines TRBV5-1 with TRBJ2-1; 11 nucleotides line up with TRBD2. The CDR3 has 16 residues. V lost 4 bases to trimming and J lost 7 bases; unmatched junction nucleotides: 10. In germline, CDR1 is SGHRS, CDR2 YFSETQ. CDR3 sequence: CASSPAPSGGINEQFF. CDR3 nucleotides: TGCGCCAGCAGCCCGGCCCCTAGCGGGGGGATTAATGAGCAGTTCTTC.

The gene calls are TRBV2 and TRBJ2-5, with D tentatively TRBD1 or TRBD2 (6 bases each). CDR3 size: 12 residues. Trimming removed 7 bases from V and 4 bases from J, with 10 bases in between. The germline V gene encodes CDR1 SNHLY and CDR2 FYNNEI. This chain's CDR3 is CASTRGGETQYF. DNA of the CDR3: TGTGCCAGCACCAGGGGAGGAGAGACCCAGTACTTC.

This chain links TRBV7-2 with TRBJ1-4; TRBD1 is a possible D gene (5 bases). The CDR3 totals 15 residues. V lost 4 bases to trimming and J lost 3 bases, with 12 bases between them. Germline loops: CDR1 SGHTA, CDR2 FQGNSA. CDR3 sequence: CASSSGGLSNEKLFF. CDR3 DNA: TGTGCCAGCAGCTCGGGGGGTTTATCTAATGAAAAACTGTTTTTT. The full variable domain, rest sourced from reference TRBV7-2 and TRBJ1-4, is GAGVSQSPSNKVTEKGKDVELRCDPISGHTALYWYRQSLGQGLEFLIYFQGNSAPDKSGLPSDRFSAERTGGSVSTLTIQRTQQEDSAVYLCASSSGGLSNEKLFFGSGTQLSVL.

This chain connects TRBV5-4 to TRBJ1-1, with D tentatively TRBD1 (6 bases). CDR1 SGHNT and CDR2 YYREEE come from the germline V gene (reference sequence). This CDR3 spans 14 amino acids. V lost 3 bases and J 0 bases, leaving 9 bases between the germline ends. The CDR3 DNA reads TGTGCCAGCAGCTCCCAGGGGATGAACACTGAAGCTTTCTTT. Translated, it gives CASSSQGMNTEAFF.

The chain is built from TRBV6-5 and TRBJ2-2, with D maybe TRBD2 (5 bases). Trimming took off 5 bases at V and 5 bases at J, with 12 bases between the two ends. CDR3 size: 14 residues. The germline CDR1 and CDR2 sequences are MNHEY and SVGAGI. The CDR3 nucleotides read TGTGCCAGCAGTCGGGATCGAAGGACCGGGGAGCTGTTTTTT. Translated, it gives CASSRDRRTGELFF.

The chain is built from TRBV11-2 and TRBJ2-2; TRBD2 matches at 7 bases. CDR1 and CDR2 (germline): SGHAT, FQNNGV. V lost 1 base and J lost 5; bases outside the gene matches: 10. The CDR3 has 17 amino acids. The CDR3 nucleotides read TGTGCCAGCAGCTTAGCCCCGCACGGGGGGAGGACCGGGGAGCTGTTTTTT. As protein: CASSLAPHGGRTGELFF.

The rearrangement uses TRBV29-1 and TRBJ1-2, with D hard to call. Looked up from germline, CDR1 is SQVTM and CDR2 is ANQGSEA. The CDR3 runs to 12 residues. Between the trimmed V and J ends, which lost 8 bases and 2 bases, there was a span of 12 bases. CDR3 nucleotide sequence: TGCAGCCTTAGTTCGGGCAACTATGGCTACACCTTC. Translated, it gives CSLSSGNYGYTF.

The CDR3 region is CASRPGTQSTDTQYF. In DNA form, the CDR3 reads TGTGCCAGCAGGCCCGGGACACAAAGCACAGATACGCAGTATTTT. This chain connects TRBV28 to TRBJ2-3; D might be TRBD1 (6 bases). The CDR3 loop spans 15 amino acids. The V gene lost 6 bases and the J gene lost 0 bases, with 13 bases spanning the gap. Germline V gene sequence: CDR1 MDHEN, CDR2 SYDVKM.

J is TRBJ1-3 and V is TRBV10-3, with D perhaps TRBD1 (5 bases). CDR1 is ENHRY and CDR2 is SYGVKD in the germline V gene. V was clipped by 10 bases and J by 4 bases, with 17 bases between them. The CDR3 extends over 14 amino acids. The CDR3: CATTDTWDGNTIYF. CDR3 DNA sequence: TGTGCCACCACCGACACTTGGGACGGAAACACCATATATTTT.

The V gene is TRBV28, the J gene TRBJ1-5; tentatively, D is TRBD1 (5 bases). This CDR3 spans 16 amino acids. Trimming removed 6 bases at V and 2 bases at J, with 17 bases between. Germline-derived CDR1 and CDR2 are MDHEN and SYDVKM. The CDR3 DNA sequence: TGTGCCAGCAGGACCGGGGCGCGGAGCGGCAATCAGCCCCAGCATTTT. Encoded protein: CASRTGARSGNQPQHF.

The chain joins TRBV25-1 to TRBJ1-1, with no clear D. V gave up 0 bases and J gave up 3 bases, with 2 bases separating them. Germline CDR1 is MGHDK and CDR2 is SYGVNS. This CDR3 has 12 amino acids. CDR3 DNA: TGTGCCAGCAGTGAATATGACACTGAAGCTTTCTTT. This codes for CASSEYDTEAFF.

The chain is built from TRBV7-9 and TRBJ1-5, with D perhaps TRBD1 (5 bases). CDR3 length: 15 residues. Trimming shortened V by 2 bases and J by 6 bases, and 14 bases separated the two germline ends. CDR1 is SEHNR, CDR2 FQNEAQ, per germline (reference sequence). CDR3 sequence reads: CASSLSGQGFQPQHF. The CDR3 DNA follows: TGTGCCAGCAGCTTATCGGGCCAGGGTTTTCAGCCCCAGCATTTT.

The V call is TRBV7-2, the J call TRBJ2-5, with TRBD1 as a possible D gene (6 bases). The V and J ends lost 1 base and 1 base respectively, with 16 bases between them. Germline assignment: CDR1 SGHTA and CDR2 FQGNSA. The CDR3 is 17 residues long. CDR3 sequence reads: CASSLGEQGRFQETQYF. CDR3 sequence (DNA): TGTGCCAGCAGCTTAGGGGAGCAGGGGAGATTCCAAGAGACCCAGTACTTC.

This chain links TRBV4-2 with TRBJ1-6, with 7 nucleotides matching TRBD1. Trimming removed 1 base from V and 10 bases from J; junction bases left unmatched: 4. This CDR3 is built from 14 residues. CDR1 is LGHNA, CDR2 YNFKEQ, per germline. CDR3 DNA: TGTGCCAGCAGCCAAGGTCCAGGGGGATCACCCCTCCACTTT. Translating it yields CASSQGPGGSPLHF.